These 5 T cell receptor beta chains came from one sample sequenced in a study of T cell changes during pregnancy in multiple sclerosis (dated by TCRdb to about 2019). The library came from the immunoSEQ multiplex PCR assay. TCRdb took this table from immuneACCESS and kept in-frame rearrangements with V and J called. Such tables lack part of the clones; where checked against another copy, unresolved V genes explain under half of the gap, and the rest is unexplained. This sample lists tens of thousands of clones; about nine tenths were detected once. The top ten constitute 1.4% to 1.5% of the sample. This sample comprised peripheral blood, obtained in the first trimester of pregnancy. These receptors originate from a female donor in good health, enrolled as a control in a pregnancy study.

The V call is TRBV6-4, the J call TRBJ1-1; TRBD1 is a possible D gene (5 bases). Trimming left V 6 bases short and J 3 bases short, with 14 bases between. Germline V gene lookup returns CDR1 MRHNA and CDR2 SNTAGT. The CDR3 is 14 amino acids. CDR3 DNA sequence: TGTGCCAGCAGAGTCCGGGGGTCGGACACTGAAGCTTTCTTT. Amino acid sequence: CASRVRGSDTEAFF.

The chain couples TRBV30 to TRBJ1-6; 7 bases map to TRBD1. CDR1 and CDR2 from the germline V gene are GTSNPN and SVGIG (reference sequence). The CDR3 loop spans 13 amino acids. V dropped 7 bases and J dropped 6; count of bases not matched to a gene: 6. The CDR3 loop reads CASSDRPNSPLHF. DNA for the CDR3: TGTGCCTCCTCGGACAGGCCTAATTCACCCCTCCACTTT.

The V call is TRBV7-9, the J call TRBJ2-3; 8 bases agree with TRBD2. This CDR3 spans 15 amino acids. J lost 1 base, V lost 5 bases, and 5 bases had no gene match. The V gene's germline CDR1 is SEHNR and CDR2 FQNEAQ (reference sequence). This CDR3 reads CASSRGLAGTDTQYF. In nucleotides, the CDR3 is TGTGCCAGCAGCCGAGGACTAGCAGGCACAGATACGCAGTATTTT. Using reference TRBV7-9 and TRBJ2-3 for the parts outside the CDR3, the full variable domain is DTGVSQNPRHKITKRGQNVTFRCDPISEHNRLYWYRQTLGQGPEFLTYFQNEAQLEKSRLLSDRFSAERPKGSFSTLEIQRTEQGDSAMYLCASSRGLAGTDTQYFGPGTRLTVL.

This sequence joins TRBV6-4 and TRBJ2-1; 8 nucleotides match TRBD2. Germline CDR1 reads MRHNA; CDR2 reads SNTAGT. This CDR3 has 15 residues. The trim removed 2 bases at V and 4 bases at J, leaving 4 bases unmatched. DNA for the CDR3: TGTGCCAGCAGTGACGCGGCGGGAGGTTACAATGAGCAGTTCTTC. Its protein product is CASSDAAGGYNEQFF.

CDR3 protein: CASSQRTAGGLGDGYTF. DNA for the CDR3: TGTGCCAGCAGCCAAAGGACGGCGGGGGGTTTAGGTGATGGCTACACCTTC. The J gene is TRBJ1-2, the V gene TRBV4-2; D is perhaps TRBD1 (5 bases). The CDR3 loop spans 17 amino acids. CDR1 and CDR2 from the germline V gene are LGHNA and YNFKEQ. The V and J ends lost 2 bases and 6 bases respectively, with 22 bases between them.